This TCR beta chain was sequenced for a study of regulatory T cells in long-lasting Graves disease. At the level of the study: Persistent Graves' disease required over 5 years of antithyroid drugs and positive TSH receptor antibodies. Overall study findings and caveats: Favoring TRBV28, TRBJ1-2 and TRBJ2-5 was a feature seen in persistent disease. Thyroid tissue was not studied; only peripheral blood was.

V gave up 2 bases and J gave up 2 bases, with 5 bases separating them. The CDR3 runs 13 residues. Germline CDR1 reads MDHEN; CDR2 reads SYDVKM. Documented time point: persistent/refractory GD, antithyroid drugs over 5 years with positive TRAb. Making the TCR library involved RNA that had been extracted from PBMCs. Staff took roughly 9.6 milliliters of peripheral blood and put it into EDTA tubes. TCR beta libraries were built with iRepertoire HTBI primers and Arm-PCR of CDR3 regions. From the multiplex PCR reads, TCRdb called clonotypes with MiXCR, one entry per CDR3 protein. Of about 340,000 distinct CDR3 sequences listed, roughly a fifth were seen once; the top ten hold over 25%. This clonotype turned up a few times. Its antigen is undetermined.

This chain links TRBV28 with TRBJ2-3; no reliable D call. Sequences were derived from peripheral blood mononuclear cells (PBMCs), sampled when the disease was refractory, from a patient treated with antithyroid drugs. The TCR originated in a female donor with Graves disease. CDR3 region: CASSLQHTDTQYF. CDR3 nucleotide sequence: TGTGCCAGCAGTTTACAGCACACAGATACGCAGTATTTT.